This TCR beta chain was obtained from a study of T-cell reconstitution after alpha-beta-depleted transplantation in children. The study's findings and limits: T-cell counts and diversity were attributed mostly to newly produced T cells one year after transplant. The study reportedly traced alpha-beta T cells about two months after transplant to several hundred expanded graft clones. At day 60, the high TCRbeta diversity found in some patients originated from recipient T cells and thymic progenitors that had survived.

This clonotype occurred many times. Its specificity is not known. This CDR3 region has 17 residues. The ends were cut back, 4 bases at V and 4 bases at J, with 17 bases in the middle. The TCRbeta library was prepared with unique molecular identifiers. A single record per CDR3 protein comes from TCRdb applying MiXCR to the PCR reads. The sample lists 65,000 to 90,000 distinct CDR3 sequences; about 11% were seen once. The sample here was PBMCs, taken before TCRalphabeta/CD19-depleted stem cell transplant. This rearrangement joins TRBV12-3 or TRBV12-4 to TRBJ2-6, with D possibly matching TRBD1 (6 bases). This TCR was sampled from a boy between 10 and 17 years old with acute myeloid leukemia, due to receive a stem cell transplant. CDR3 nucleotides: TGTGCCAGCAGTTCGAACAGGGTGGATGCGGGGGCCAACGTCCTGACTTTC. As protein: CASSSNRVDAGANVLTF.